This is a list of T cell receptor beta chains from one sample in a study of cytomegalovirus exposure and HLA in healthy donors. Only in-frame clones appear in the TCRdb table, and some are missing; sequencing was by immunoSEQ multiplex PCR. The sample contains 150,000 to 200,000 clones, 65% to 90% of which appear only once. Input material: PBMCs. These receptors were obtained from a woman younger than 35 in good health and CMV-seronegative. Both conserved end residues are trimmed from each CDR3. A D gene is named only where the DNA matches it firmly. Some rows have no size entry. The others give once, few or many, or a class for an expanded clone.

13,TRBV30,NA,TRBJ1-1,NA,AWSKISAGGRLAF
11,TRBV7-9,NA,TRBJ1-1,NA,ASSLPVNTEAF
13,TRBV7-8,TRBD1,TRBJ2-2,NA,ASSLRDSRSGELF
12,TRBV4-1,TRBD1,TRBJ1-2,NA,ASSQTGSNYGYT
14,TRBV7-9,TRBD2,TRBJ2-1,NA,ASTFGGGAINNEQF
13,TRBV7-2,TRBD2,TRBJ2-5,NA,ASSRTSGSRETQY
16,TRBV27,TRBD1,TRBJ1-5,NA,ASSLLTSQGAGNQPQH
14,TRBV27,NA,TRBJ1-4,NA,ASSLLPLTSDEKLF
11,TRBV7-2,NA,TRBJ1-2,once,ASSAGPGTSYT
10,TRBV30,NA,TRBJ2-7,NA,AWSVNRYEQY
11,TRBV2,NA,TRBJ1-2,few,ARSRQVDYGYT
17,TRBV5-6,NA,TRBJ1-4,NA,ASSLGSRTVFTTNEKLF
10,TRBV28,NA,TRBJ1-5,NA,ASSYSNQPQH
16,TRBV4-3,TRBD2,TRBJ2-1,NA,ASSQVLELAGGRNEQF
15,TRBV5-6,NA,TRBJ1-5,NA,ASSSRGGRYSNQPQH
12,TRBV27,TRBD1,TRBJ1-2,NA,ASSSTGARYGYT
12,TRBV5-8,TRBD1,TRBJ1-2,NA,ASSAGTGAGGYT
13,TRBV19,NA,TRBJ1-4,NA,ASSIFTGKNEKLF
12,TRBV4-3,NA,TRBJ1-4,NA,ASSRAGDNEKLF
12,TRBV7-9,TRBD2,TRBJ2-3,once,ASSPSGGSDTQY
13,TRBV5-1,TRBD1,TRBJ1-4,NA,ASSWTGATNEKLF
15,TRBV19,NA,TRBJ1-5,NA,ASSVGGIMDSNQPQH
12,TRBV5-1,TRBD1,TRBJ2-1,many,ASSLTWDSNEQF
13,TRBV1,NA,TRBJ1-3,NA,TSSHFDRPGNTIY
12,TRBV11-2,NA,TRBJ2-3,NA,ASSLEPTGNTQY
12,TRBV5-1,NA,TRBJ1-1,NA,ASSPGGGNTEAF
14,TRBV5-6,TRBD1,TRBJ1-2,NA,ASSPDRGGPNYGYT
11,TRBV18,NA,TRBJ1-6,NA,ASSRQGNEPLH
12,TRBV9,NA,TRBJ2-5,NA,AMVDNRHRETQY
12,TRBV7-2,NA,TRBJ1-1,NA,ASSSLGGDTEAF
11,TRBV14,NA,TRBJ1-2,NA,ASSQGPRDGYT
15,TRBV7-9,TRBD1,TRBJ1-2,NA,ASSLPTGTGEGTGYT
12,TRBV7-9,NA,TRBJ1-2,NA,ASSLAGPNYGYT
15,TRBV7-9,TRBD1,TRBJ1-5,NA,ASSSTHTDRGFQPQH
13,TRBV7-2,NA,TRBJ1-2,NA,ASSLVPLRDYGYT
14,TRBV9,NA,TRBJ1-6,NA,ASSAGFGRLESPLH
17,TRBV4-2,TRBD2,TRBJ2-2,NA,ASSQAPGLAGPNTGELF
13,TRBV5-4,TRBD1,TRBJ1-2,once,ASSLGGQTNYGYT
14,TRBV7-3,NA,TRBJ1-2,NA,ASSLMGRGSRDGYT
14,TRBV9,NA,TRBJ1-6,NA,ASSVDDYSYNSPLH
12,TRBV29-1,TRBD2,TRBJ2-5,NA,SVVLADGQETQY
14,TRBV4-1,TRBD1,TRBJ1-1,NA,ASSQVLTGGYTEAF
13,TRBV4-1,TRBD2,TRBJ2-3,NA,ASSQDGREGDTQY
15,TRBV7-9,TRBD2,TRBJ2-1,NA,ASSTGGALAGGPGLF
12,TRBV5-1,NA,TRBJ1-1,NA,ASSLERPGTEAF
11,TRBV4-3,NA,TRBJ1-1,NA,ASSQEERTGAF
11,TRBV5-1,NA,TRBJ1-5,NA,ASSLDPDQPQH
13,TRBV4-1,NA,TRBJ2-5,NA,ASSLRGVWGETQY
12,TRBV25-1,TRBD1,TRBJ2-3,NA,ATQTGTGSDTQY
15,TRBV18,TRBD2,TRBJ2-1,NA,ASSPVGLAGGRDEQF
16,TRBV5-1,NA,TRBJ1-6,NA,ASRVDGDRWSDNSPLH
16,TRBV18,TRBD2,TRBJ2-1,NA,ASSPGSGLAGLPNEQF
12,TRBV6-1,TRBD1,TRBJ1-1,NA,ASSLDRANTEAF
12,TRBV7-2,TRBD2,TRBJ2-7,NA,ASSLEAGFGEQY